The next 8 T cell receptor beta chains were all read from a single sample in a study of T-cell reconstitution after alpha-beta-depleted transplantation in children. During its preparation, the TCRbeta library received unique molecular identifiers. MiXCR, run by TCRdb on the PCR reads, gives a single entry per CDR3 protein. The data show 550,000 to 800,000 distinct CDR3 sequences, around 14% seen once. This specimen was PBMCs, taken before TCRalphabeta/CD19-depleted stem cell transplant. The source is a girl aged 2-10 years with congenital amegakaryocytic thrombocytopenia, due to receive a stem cell transplant.

This clonotype was detected only a few times. The CDR3 spells CASSLTTSLLDTQYF. The CDR3 DNA reads TGTGCCAGCAGCTTAACCACCTCACTCTTGGATACGCAGTATTTT. This sequence joins TRBV11-3 and TRBJ2-3; no clear D. The ends were cut back, 2 bases at V and 6 bases at J, with 15 bases in the middle. Per the germline V gene, CDR1 is SGHNT and CDR2 is YENEEA. This CDR3 is built from 15 residues.

This clonotype occurred many times. CDR3 protein: CSADYGYTF. Here the CDR3 DNA reads TGCAGTGCCGACTATGGCTACACCTTC. This chain uses TRBV20-1 with TRBJ1-2; D ambiguous. Between the trimmed V and J ends, which lost 6 bases and 3 bases, there was a span of 2 bases. The CDR3 has 9 residues. CDR1 and CDR2 from the germline V gene are DFQATT and SNEGSKA (reference sequence).

This clonotype has only one observation. A clone one base away is much larger, so this may be a read error. This chain uses TRBV20-1 with TRBJ2-3; D is ambiguous. In germline, CDR1 is DFQATT, CDR2 SNEGSKA (reference sequence). Trimming cost V 8 bases and J 5 bases, with 23 bases left between them. The CDR3 has 15 amino acids. CDR3 nucleotides: TGCAGTCCCTCGGCACTACCGGGTGGGGAAGATACGCAGTATTTT. It codes for CSPSALPGGEDTQYF.

As regards this clonotype: Possible read error: a much larger clone is one base away. V gene TRBV20-1 combines with J gene TRBJ2-1; 8 bases agree with TRBD1. Germline lookup yields CDR1 DFQATT and CDR2 SNEGSKA (reference sequence). This CDR3 contains 15 residues. CDR3 in DNA: TGCAGTGCTAGAGGCCGGGCAGGGGGCTACAATGAGCATTTCTTC. It specifies CSARGRAGGYNEHFF.

This clonotype was seen a handful of times. The chain couples TRBV30 to TRBJ1-1, with a tentative D call TRBD1 (5 bases). Germline-derived CDR1 and CDR2 are GTSNPN and SVGIG (reference sequence). This CDR3 is 15 amino acids long. V shed 1 base and J shed 0 bases, with 12 bases lying between them. CDR3: CAWSGEGDLNTEAFF. CDR3 coding DNA: TGTGCCTGGAGTGGAGAAGGGGATTTGAACACTGAAGCTTTCTTT.

This clonotype was seen at least ten times. The V call is TRBV7-2, the J call TRBJ2-1, with 11 bases fitting TRBD2. With V trimmed by 10 bases and J by 3 bases, 8 bases remained unmatched. Germline V CDR1 and CDR2: SGHTA, FQGNSA. This CDR3 has 15 amino acids. The CDR3 region is CANDPGLADYNEQFF. The CDR3 DNA follows: TGTGCCAACGACCCGGGACTAGCGGACTACAATGAGCAGTTCTTC. Full variable domain (missing parts from reference TRBV7-2 and TRBJ2-1): GAGVSQSPSNKVTEKGKDVELRCDPISGHTALYWYRQSLGQGLEFLIYFQGNSAPDKSGLPSDRFSAERTGGSVSTLTIQRTQQEDSAVYLCANDPGLADYNEQFFGPGTRLTVL.

This rearrangement joins TRBV4-1 to TRBJ2-2; 14 bases agree with TRBD2. The V gene end was trimmed by 2 bases and the J gene end by 6 bases; junction bases not matched to a gene: 8. This CDR3 region has 18 residues. The germline V gene encodes CDR1 MGHRA and CDR2 YSYEKL. CDR3 loop: CASSQLRLAGGFAGELFF. CDR3 bases: TGCGCCAGCAGCCAACTTCGACTAGCGGGAGGGTTCGCCGGGGAGCTGTTTTTT.

This clonotype came up a few times. The CDR3 is CASTGQKGGEQFF. CDR3 sequence (DNA): TGTGCCAGCACCGGACAGAAGGGTGGTGAGCAGTTCTTC. The chain employs TRBV11-2 and TRBJ2-1; weak D call: TRBD1 (6 bases). The germline CDR1 and CDR2 sequences are SGHAT and FQNNGV. The CDR3 is 13 residues long. V was cut by 7 bases and J by 9 bases, with 16 bases left in between.